This TCR beta chain was sequenced during a study of cytomegalovirus exposure and HLA in healthy donors. Study at large: Among the 398 genotyped donors, approximately 82% were placed in the Caucasian-associated ancestry cluster. Study results and caveats: In an earlier analysis, in some 600 donors, most V segments appeared productive either ~87% or ~30% of the time.

V lost 1 base and J lost 5; bases outside the gene matches: 8. The germline V gene encodes CDR1 SGHVS and CDR2 FNYEAQ. The CDR3 has 16 amino acids. PCR involved 60 Vbeta and 13 Jbeta primers. The assay was immunoSEQ multiplex PCR, and TCRdb's table has in-frame clones only and misses some. This table holds approximately 130,000 clones, over 70% found once. In the case of this clone: Antigen specificity is unknown.

The chain links TRBV7-6 to TRBJ2-7, with 10 bases aligning to TRBD2. Sequenced input: PBMCs. This clonotype was sampled from a man younger than 45 in good health and CMV-seronegative. The CDR3 nucleotides are TGTGCCAGCAGCTTAGAGGCCGGGACTAGCGTCAACGAGCAGTACTTC. Translation: CASSLEAGTSVNEQYF.